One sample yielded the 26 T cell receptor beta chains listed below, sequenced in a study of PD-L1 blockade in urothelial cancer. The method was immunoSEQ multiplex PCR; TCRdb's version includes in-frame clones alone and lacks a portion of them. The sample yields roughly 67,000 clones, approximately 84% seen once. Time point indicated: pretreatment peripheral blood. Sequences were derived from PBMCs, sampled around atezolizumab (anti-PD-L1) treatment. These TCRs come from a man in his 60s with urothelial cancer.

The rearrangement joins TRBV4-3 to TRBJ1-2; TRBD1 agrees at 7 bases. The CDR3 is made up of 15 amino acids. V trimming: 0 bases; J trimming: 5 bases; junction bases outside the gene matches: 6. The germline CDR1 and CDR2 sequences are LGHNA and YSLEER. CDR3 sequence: CASSQDSGTEYGYTF. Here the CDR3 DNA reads TGCGCCAGCAGCCAAGATTCCGGGACAGAGTATGGCTACACCTTC.

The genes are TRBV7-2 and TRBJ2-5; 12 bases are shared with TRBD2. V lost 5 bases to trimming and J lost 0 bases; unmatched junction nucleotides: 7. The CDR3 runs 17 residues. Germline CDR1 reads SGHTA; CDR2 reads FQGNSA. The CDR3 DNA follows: TGTGCCAGCAGCCGGGGGGGGACTAGCGGGTACCAAGAGACCCAGTACTTC. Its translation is CASSRGGTSGYQETQYF.

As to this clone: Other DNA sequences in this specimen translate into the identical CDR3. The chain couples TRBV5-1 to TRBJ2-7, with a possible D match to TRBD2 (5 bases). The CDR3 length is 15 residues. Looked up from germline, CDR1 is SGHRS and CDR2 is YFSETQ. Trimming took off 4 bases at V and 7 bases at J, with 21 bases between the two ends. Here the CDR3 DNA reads TGCGCCAGCAGCCCCTTAGGAGGCGCTAGAGGGGAGCAGTACTTC. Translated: CASSPLGGARGEQYF.

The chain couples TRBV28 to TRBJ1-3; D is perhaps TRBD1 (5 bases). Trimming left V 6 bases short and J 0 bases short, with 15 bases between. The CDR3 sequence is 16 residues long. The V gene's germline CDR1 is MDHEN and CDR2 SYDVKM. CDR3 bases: TGTGCCAGCAGAGAGCAGGGTTGGCGCTCTGGAAACACCATATATTTT. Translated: CASREQGWRSGNTIYF. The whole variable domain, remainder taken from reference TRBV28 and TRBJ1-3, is DVKVTQSSRYLVKRTGEKVFLECVQDMDHENMFWYRQDPGLGLRLIYFSYDVKMKEKGDIPEGYSVSREKKERFSLILESASTNQTSMYLCASREQGWRSGNTIYFGEGSWLTVV.

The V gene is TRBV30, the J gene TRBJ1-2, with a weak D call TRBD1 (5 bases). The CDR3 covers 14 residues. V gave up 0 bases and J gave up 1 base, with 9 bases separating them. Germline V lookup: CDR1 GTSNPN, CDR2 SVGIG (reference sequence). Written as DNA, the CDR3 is TGTGCCTGGAGTGTACCGGGGGTTAACTATGGCTACACCTTC. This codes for CAWSVPGVNYGYTF.

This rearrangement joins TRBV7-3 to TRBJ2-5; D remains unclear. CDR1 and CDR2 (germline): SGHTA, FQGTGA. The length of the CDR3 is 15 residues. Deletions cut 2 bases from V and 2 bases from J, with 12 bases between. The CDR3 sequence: CASSLGPQPQETQYF. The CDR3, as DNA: TGTGCCAGCAGCTTAGGCCCCCAACCACAAGAGACCCAGTACTTC.

The CDR3 is CASSQNPGQGRNTIYF. CDR3 nucleotides: TGTGCCAGCAGCCAAAATCCGGGACAGGGGAGAAACACCATATATTTT. The chain recombines TRBV7-2 with TRBJ1-3, with 10 positions matching TRBD1. From germline, CDR1 is SGHTA and CDR2 FQGNSA. After removal of 5 bases from V and 5 bases from J, the junction contained 9 bases not matched to a gene. This CDR3 region has 16 residues.

The CDR3 DNA is TGCGCCAGCAGCACAGGGACAGACCAAAACTATGGCTACACCTTC. Protein product: CASSTGTDQNYGYTF. The chain carries TRBV5-1 and TRBJ1-2; 7 bases agree with TRBD1. The CDR3 loop spans 15 amino acids. With V trimmed by 4 bases and J by 2 bases, 8 bases remained unmatched. CDR1 and CDR2 from the germline V gene are SGHRS and YFSETQ.

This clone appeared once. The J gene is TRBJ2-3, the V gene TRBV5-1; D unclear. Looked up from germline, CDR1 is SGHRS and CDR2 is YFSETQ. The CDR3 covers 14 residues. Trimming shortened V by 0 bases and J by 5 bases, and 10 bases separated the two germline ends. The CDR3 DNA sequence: TGCGCCAGCAGCTTGGTATCTAACGAAGATACGCAGTATTTT. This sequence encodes CASSLVSNEDTQYF.

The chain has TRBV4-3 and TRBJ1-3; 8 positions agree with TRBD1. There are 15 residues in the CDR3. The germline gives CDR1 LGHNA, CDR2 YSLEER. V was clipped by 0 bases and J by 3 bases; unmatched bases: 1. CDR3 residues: CASSQDRGRGNTIYF. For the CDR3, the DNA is TGCGCCAGCAGCCAAGACAGGGGGCGTGGAAACACCATATATTTT.

CDR3 protein: CASSIGTGPNYGYTF. CDR3 nucleotides: TGTGCCAGTAGTATCGGGACAGGCCCCAACTATGGCTACACCTTC. The chain couples TRBV19 to TRBJ1-2; 8 bases are shared with TRBD1. The CDR3 totals 15 residues. The V gene's germline CDR1 is LNHDA and CDR2 SQIVND (reference sequence). The J segment lost 2 bases and the V segment lost 3 bases, leaving 5 bases of the junction unmatched.

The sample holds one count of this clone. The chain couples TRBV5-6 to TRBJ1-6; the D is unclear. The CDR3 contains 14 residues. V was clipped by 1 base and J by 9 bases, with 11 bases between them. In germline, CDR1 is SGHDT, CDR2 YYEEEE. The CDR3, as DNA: TGTGCCAGCAGCTTGATGAGGGTAGGTTCACCCCTCCACTTT. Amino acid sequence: CASSLMRVGSPLHF.

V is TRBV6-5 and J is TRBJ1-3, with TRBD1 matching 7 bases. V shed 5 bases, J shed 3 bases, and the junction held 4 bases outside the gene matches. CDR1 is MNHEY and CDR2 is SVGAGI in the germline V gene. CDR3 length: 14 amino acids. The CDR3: CASSPTGFGNTIYF. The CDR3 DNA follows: TGTGCCAGCAGTCCGACAGGGTTTGGAAACACCATATATTTT.

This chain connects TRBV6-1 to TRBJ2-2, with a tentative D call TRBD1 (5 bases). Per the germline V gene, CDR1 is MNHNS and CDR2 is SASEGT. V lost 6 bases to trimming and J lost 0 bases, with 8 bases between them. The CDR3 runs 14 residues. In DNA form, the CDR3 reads TGTGCCAGCAGCCGACAGTCGAACACCGGGGAGCTGTTTTTT. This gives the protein CASSRQSNTGELFF.

The CDR3 DNA is TGCGCCAGCAGCTTCCGAGGGACATCGGGCACAGATACGCAGTATTTT. Encoded protein: CASSFRGTSGTDTQYF. This chain connects TRBV5-1 to TRBJ2-3; TRBD1 is a possible D gene (6 bases). There are 16 residues in the CDR3. The V end lost 2 bases, the J end lost 1 base, and 14 bases lay between the germline ends. Germline CDR1 and CDR2: SGHRS and YFSETQ.

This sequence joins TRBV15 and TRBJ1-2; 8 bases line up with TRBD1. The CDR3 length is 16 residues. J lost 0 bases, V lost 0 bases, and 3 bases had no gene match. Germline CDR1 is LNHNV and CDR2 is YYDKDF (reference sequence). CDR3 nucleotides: TGTGCCACCAGCAGAGATCGGACAGGGACTAACTATGGCTACACCTTC. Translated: CATSRDRTGTNYGYTF.

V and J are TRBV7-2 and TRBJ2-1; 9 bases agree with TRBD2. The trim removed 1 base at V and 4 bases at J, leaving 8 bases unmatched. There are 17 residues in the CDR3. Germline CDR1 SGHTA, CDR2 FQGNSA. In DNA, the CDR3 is TGTGCCAGCAGCTTAGGTTCGAGTGCGGGGGGGTACAATGAGCAGTTCTTC. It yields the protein CASSLGSSAGGYNEQFF.

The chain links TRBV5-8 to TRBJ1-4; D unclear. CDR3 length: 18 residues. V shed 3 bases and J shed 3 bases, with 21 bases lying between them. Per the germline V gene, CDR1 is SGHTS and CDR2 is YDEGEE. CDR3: CASSSRIDGGAPNEKLFF. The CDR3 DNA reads TGTGCCAGCAGCTCCAGAATCGACGGAGGTGCGCCTAATGAAAAACTGTTTTTT.

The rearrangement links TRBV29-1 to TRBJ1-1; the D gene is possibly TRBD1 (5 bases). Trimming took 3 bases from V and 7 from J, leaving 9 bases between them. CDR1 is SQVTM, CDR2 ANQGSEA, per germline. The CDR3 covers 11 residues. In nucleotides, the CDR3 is TGCAGCGTTGAGAACAGGCTTGAAGCTTTCTTT. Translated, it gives CSVENRLEAFF. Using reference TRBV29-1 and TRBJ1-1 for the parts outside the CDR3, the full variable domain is SAVISQKPSRDICQRGTSLTIQCQVDSQVTMMFWYRQQPGQSLTLIATANQGSEATYESGFVIDKFPISRPNLTFSTLTVSNMSPEDSSIYLCSVENRLEAFFGQGTRLTVV.

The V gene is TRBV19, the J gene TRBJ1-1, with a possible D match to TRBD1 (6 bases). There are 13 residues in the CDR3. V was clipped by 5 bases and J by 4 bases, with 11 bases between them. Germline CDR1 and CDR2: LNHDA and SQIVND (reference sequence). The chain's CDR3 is CASSASGVTEAFF. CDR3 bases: TGTGCCAGTAGTGCCTCAGGGGTCACTGAAGCTTTCTTT. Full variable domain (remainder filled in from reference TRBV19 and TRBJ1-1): DGGITQSPKYLFRKEGQNVTLSCEQNLNHDAMYWYRQDPGQGLRLIYYSQIVNDFQKGDIAEGYSVSREKKESFPLTVTSAQKNPTAFYLCASSASGVTEAFFGQGTRLTVV.

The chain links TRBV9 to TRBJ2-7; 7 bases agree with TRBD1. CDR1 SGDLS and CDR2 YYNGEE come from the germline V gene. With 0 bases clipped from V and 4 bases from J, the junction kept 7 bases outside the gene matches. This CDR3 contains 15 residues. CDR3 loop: CASSVAAGGNYEQYF. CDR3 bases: TGTGCCAGCAGCGTAGCCGCAGGGGGTAATTACGAGCAGTACTTC.

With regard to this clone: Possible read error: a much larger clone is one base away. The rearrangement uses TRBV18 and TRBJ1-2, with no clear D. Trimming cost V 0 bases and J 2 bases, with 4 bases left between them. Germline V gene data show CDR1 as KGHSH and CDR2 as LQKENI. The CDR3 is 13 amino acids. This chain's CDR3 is CASSPPENYGYTF. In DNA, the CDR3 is TGTGCCAGCTCACCACCGGAGAACTATGGCTACACCTTC.

CDR3 residues: CASSPARSLAGKEETQYF. As DNA, the CDR3 is TGCGCCAGCAGCCCCGCACGCTCACTAGCGGGAAAGGAAGAGACCCAGTACTTC. The chain combines TRBV5-1 with TRBJ2-5, with 10 nucleotides matching TRBD2. The CDR3 sequence is 18 residues long. J gave up 3 bases and V 4 bases, and 15 bases lay outside the gene matches. Per germline, CDR1 SGHRS and CDR2 YFSETQ.

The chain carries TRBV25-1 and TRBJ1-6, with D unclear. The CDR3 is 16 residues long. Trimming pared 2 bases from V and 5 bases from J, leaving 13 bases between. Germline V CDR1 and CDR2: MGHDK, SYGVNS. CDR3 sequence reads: CASSERRASNNSPLHF. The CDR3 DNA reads TGTGCCAGCAGTGAAAGGAGGGCAAGTAATAATTCACCCCTCCACTTT.

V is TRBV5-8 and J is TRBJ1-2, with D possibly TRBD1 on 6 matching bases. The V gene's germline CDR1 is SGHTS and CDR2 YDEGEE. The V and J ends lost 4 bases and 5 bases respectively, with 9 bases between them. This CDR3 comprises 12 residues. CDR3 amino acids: CASSATGYGYTF. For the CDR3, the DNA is TGTGCCAGCAGCGCTACAGGGTATGGCTACACCTTC.

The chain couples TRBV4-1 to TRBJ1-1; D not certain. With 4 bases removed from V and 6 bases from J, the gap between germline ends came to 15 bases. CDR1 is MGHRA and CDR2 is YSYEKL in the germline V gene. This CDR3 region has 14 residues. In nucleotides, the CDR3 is TGCGCCAGCAGCCCCCAGTCGGGAGTATCTGAAGCTTTCTTT. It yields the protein CASSPQSGVSEAFF.